The sequence of this T cell receptor (beta chain) was determined in a study of OX40 agonist ivuxolimab in advanced cancers. In this sample, this clone turned up once. The protocol was immunoSEQ multiplex PCR, while the TCRdb copy is restricted to in-frame clones and leaves out a portion. The repertoire includes approximately 31,000 clones, 87% of them detected once, and roughly 27% sits in the top ten. There are 14 residues in the CDR3. The junction had 2 bases not matched to a gene; V was cut back by 3 bases and J by 7 bases. Germline CDR1 is SGHTA and CDR2 is FQGNSA. The specimen comprised CD4+ or CD8+ T cells sorted from blood, sampled in a trial of the OX40 agonist ivuxolimab. V is TRBV7-2 and J is TRBJ2-1; 11 nucleotides align to TRBD2. The sequence was obtained from an adult with an advanced solid tumor such as melanoma, head and neck, liver or kidney cancer. CDR3 sequence (DNA): TGTGCCAGCAGCTTTAGGACTAGCGGGAATGAGCAGTTCTTC. Translated: CASSFRTSGNEQFF. The full variable domain, with the rest looked up from reference TRBV7-2 and TRBJ2-1, is GAGVSQSPSNKVTEKGKDVELRCDPISGHTALYWYRQSLGQGLEFLIYFQGNSAPDKSGLPSDRFSAERTGGSVSTLTIQRTQQEDSAVYLCASSFRTSGNEQFFGPGTRLTVL.